This paragraph reports one TCR beta chain. A single record per CDR3 protein comes from TCRdb applying MiXCR to the RT-PCR reads. This sample carries 650,000 to 800,000 distinct CDR3 sequences, 12% to 15% of them seen once, and the ten largest clones take 3.6%. This CDR3 has 14 residues. Trimming removed 7 bases from V and 2 bases from J; junction bases left unmatched: 8. Looked up from germline, CDR1 is SGHNT and CDR2 is YYREEE (reference sequence). This chain joins TRBV5-4 and TRBJ2-7; 8 bases align to TRBD2. The sample consisted of memory CD4+ T cells from blood. The TCR originated in a female donor in good health, serving as a healthy control. CDR3 in DNA: TGTGCCAGCGCAACCGGGACTAGTGCCTACGAGCAGTACTTC. This translates into CASATGTSAYEQYF.